Each of the 32 T cell receptor beta chains below was sequenced from the same sample in a study of blood T cell repertoires in COVID-19. Sequenced by immunoSEQ multiplex PCR; TCRdb stores in-frame clones only, minus some. The sample carries some 350,000 clones, around 82% recorded once. The sample taken for sequencing was peripheral blood. These TCRs come from a young man with active or convalescent COVID-19.

The chain combines TRBV4-1 with TRBJ2-3; tentatively, D is TRBD2 (7 bases). V shed 4 bases and J shed 4 bases, with 18 bases lying between them. The germline CDR1 and CDR2 sequences are MGHRA and YSYEKL. The CDR3 runs 16 residues. The CDR3 DNA follows: TGCGCCAGCAGCCGGACCTCTAGGGGGGGCGCAGATACGCAGTATTTT. Its protein product is CASSRTSRGGADTQYF.

V gene TRBV7-9 combines with J gene TRBJ1-2; no clear D. Trimming removed 3 bases from V and 6 bases from J, with 5 bases in between. Germline assignment: CDR1 SEHNR and CDR2 FQNEAQ (reference sequence). CDR3 size: 11 residues. As DNA, the CDR3 is TGTGCCAGCAGCTTTCCTGATGGCTACACCTTC. This gives the protein CASSFPDGYTF. The whole variable domain, filled in from reference TRBV7-9 and TRBJ1-2, reads DTGVSQNPRHKITKRGQNVTFRCDPISEHNRLYWYRQTLGQGPEFLTYFQNEAQLEKSRLLSDRFSAERPKGSFSTLEIQRTEQGDSAMYLCASSFPDGYTFGSGTRLTVV.

The chain recombines TRBV5-5 with TRBJ1-2; 8 positions match TRBD1. CDR1 and CDR2 from the germline V gene are SGHKS and YYEKEE (reference sequence). The CDR3 contains 15 residues. V lost 1 base to trimming and J lost 4 bases; unmatched junction nucleotides: 6. The CDR3 coding sequence is TGTGCCAGCAGCTTGTATACAGGGACAGGCTATGGCTACACCTTC. It codes for CASSLYTGTGYGYTF. Looking up the rest from reference TRBV5-5 and TRBJ1-2 gives the full variable domain: DAGVTQSPTHLIKTRGQQVTLRCSPISGHKSVSWYQQVLGQGPQFIFQYYEKEERGRGNFPDRFSARQFPNYSSELNVNALLLGDSALYLCASSLYTGTGYGYTFGSGTRLTVV.

The chain couples TRBV6-6 to TRBJ2-5; a possible D gene is TRBD1 (5 bases). Trimming took off 5 bases at V and 4 bases at J, with 17 bases between the two ends. Germline V gene sequence: CDR1 MNHNY, CDR2 SVGAGI (reference sequence). This CDR3 region has 15 residues. This CDR3 is CASSGAPGFRETQYF. CDR3 DNA sequence: TGTGCCAGCAGTGGAGCCCCAGGGTTTAGAGAGACCCAGTACTTC.

This chain connects TRBV4-1 to TRBJ2-3; TRBD2 agrees at 10 bases. V lost 6 bases and J lost 2; bases outside the gene matches: 5. CDR3 size: 15 residues. CDR1 is MGHRA and CDR2 is YSYEKL in the germline V gene. This CDR3 is CASSPTSGHTDTQYF. CDR3 bases: TGCGCCAGCAGTCCGACTAGCGGGCACACAGATACGCAGTATTTT.

This clone was seen a handful of times. The CDR3 sequence is CASSWGQGAPGTSYNEQFF. In nucleotides, the CDR3 is TGTGCCAGCAGTTGGGGACAGGGGGCGCCCGGGACTTCCTACAATGAGCAGTTCTTC. The chain recombines TRBV6-2 or TRBV6-3 with TRBJ2-1, with TRBD1 matching 12 bases. With 4 bases clipped from V and 1 base from J, the junction kept 11 bases outside the gene matches. The CDR3 consists of 19 residues. Germline values: CDR1 MNHEY, CDR2 SVGEGT.

CDR3 sequence: CASSLGRLAGAYEQYF. CDR3 coding DNA: TGTGCCAGCAGCTTGGGTAGGCTAGCGGGGGCCTACGAGCAGTACTTC. The gene calls are TRBV7-8 and TRBJ2-7; 10 bases fit TRBD2. The CDR3 is 16 amino acids. Germline CDR1 reads SGHVS; CDR2 reads FQNEAQ. V trimming: 3 bases; J trimming: 2 bases; junction bases outside the gene matches: 7.

J is TRBJ2-1 and V is TRBV6-4; D might be TRBD1 (5 bases). V lost 2 bases and J lost 4, with 15 bases in between. CDR1 MRHNA and CDR2 SNTAGT come from the germline V gene. The CDR3 has 16 residues. CDR3 nucleotide sequence: TGTGCCAGCAGTGACCTACCAGGGATCCAATACAATGAGCAGTTCTTC. It encodes CASSDLPGIQYNEQFF.

On this clone itself: The sample holds other DNA sequences that translate to the same CDR3. The chain has TRBV12-3 or TRBV12-4 and TRBJ2-7; no firm D call. V gave up 4 bases and J gave up 1 base, with 2 bases separating them. The CDR3 is 11 amino acids. CDR3 sequence reads: CASSSSYEQYF. The CDR3, as DNA: TGTGCCAGCAGTTCTTCCTACGAGCAGTACTTC.

The chain combines TRBV9 with TRBJ1-1; tentative D call: TRBD1 (5 bases). CDR3 length: 14 residues. The V end was cut by 5 bases, the J end by 0 bases, with 11 bases between. CDR1 is SGDLS and CDR2 is YYNGEE in the germline V gene. The CDR3 nucleotides are TGTGCCAGCAGAGGTGGGGGGATGAACACTGAAGCTTTCTTT. It yields the protein CASRGGGMNTEAFF.

The chain carries TRBV5-4 and TRBJ1-2; D is unresolved. The CDR3 spans 13 residues. Germline V CDR1 and CDR2: SGHNT, YYREEE (reference sequence). Trimming left V 3 bases short and J 7 bases short, with 13 bases between. Here the CDR3 DNA reads TGTGCCAGCAGCTCCGCGGCCGAGGCTGGCTACACCTTC. Translated, it gives CASSSAAEAGYTF.

J is TRBJ1-4 and V is TRBV28; D is perhaps TRBD1 (6 bases). Germline V gene sequence: CDR1 MDHEN, CDR2 SYDVKM. V was cut by 5 bases and J by 4 bases, with 14 bases left in between. The CDR3 spans 15 residues. The CDR3 loop reads CASSLRQESNEKLFF. CDR3 coding DNA: TGTGCCAGCAGTCTTCGACAGGAGAGTAATGAAAAACTGTTTTTT.

This sequence joins TRBV28 and TRBJ1-5; D remains unclear. The CDR3 spans 15 residues. V gave up 3 bases and J gave up 8 bases, with 17 bases separating them. The germline V gene encodes CDR1 MDHEN and CDR2 SYDVKM. Here the CDR3 reads CASSLYVLLGEPQHF. CDR3 bases: TGTGCCAGCAGTTTGTACGTCCTTCTAGGAGAGCCCCAGCATTTT.

This rearrangement joins TRBV7-2 to TRBJ1-5; unclear D gene. V was pared by 11 bases and J by 0 bases, with 8 bases between. Germline loops: CDR1 SGHTA, CDR2 FQGNSA. The CDR3 length is 12 residues. CDR3 nucleotides: TGTGCCTCCACTAATAGCAATCAGCCCCAGCATTTT. This encodes CASTNSNQPQHF.

This clone was recorded a few times. The chain carries TRBV25-1 and TRBJ2-7; 12 positions match TRBD2. This CDR3 is 15 amino acids long. The V gene end was trimmed by 5 bases and the J gene end by 1 base; junction bases not matched to a gene: 3. The germline V gene encodes CDR1 MGHDK and CDR2 SYGVNS. CDR3 amino acids: CASSTGTSGSYEQYF. In DNA form, the CDR3 reads TGTGCCAGCAGTACCGGGACTAGCGGGTCCTACGAGCAGTACTTC.

This sequence joins TRBV2 and TRBJ2-3; D unresolved. V gave up 6 bases and J gave up 5 bases, with 15 bases separating them. CDR3 length equals 14 residues. Germline CDR1 reads SNHLY; CDR2 reads FYNNEI. The CDR3 DNA reads as TGTGCCAGCAGGATGGCTAGGATGGGAGATACGCAGTATTTT. Amino acid sequence: CASRMARMGDTQYF.

The gene calls are TRBV4-1 and TRBJ1-4; D not certain. CDR1 is MGHRA and CDR2 is YSYEKL in the germline V gene. V lost 1 base to trimming and J lost 4 bases, with 7 bases between them. The CDR3 has 14 residues. CDR3 bases: TGCGCCAGCAGCCAAGTCCGGGTTAATGAAAAACTGTTTTTT. It encodes CASSQVRVNEKLFF.

J is TRBJ2-7 and V is TRBV4-1, with 8 bases fitting TRBD1. V dropped 5 bases and J dropped 2; count of bases not matched to a gene: 8. Germline CDR1 is MGHRA and CDR2 is YSYEKL. This CDR3 has 15 residues. The DNA of the CDR3 is TGCGCCAGCAGCATAGGGACAGGTGAACCCTACGAGCAGTACTTC. Encoded protein: CASSIGTGEPYEQYF.

This clone was observed a few times. The chain has TRBV18 and TRBJ2-1; possibly TRBD1 for D (6 bases). Trimming shortened V by 1 base and J by 5 bases, and 6 bases separated the two germline ends. Germline assignment: CDR1 KGHSH and CDR2 LQKENI. The length of the CDR3 is 13 residues. The CDR3 sequence is CASSPRGHNEQFF. CDR3 nucleotides: TGTGCCAGCTCACCACGGGGGCACAATGAGCAGTTCTTC.

This chain joins TRBV7-9 and TRBJ1-2; 7 nucleotides agree with TRBD1. Trimming took 2 bases from V and 8 from J; bases not matched to a gene: 17. Looked up from germline, CDR1 is SEHNR and CDR2 is FQNEAQ (reference sequence). The CDR3 length is 17 residues. CDR3 amino acids: CASSLTYLIKTGLGYTF. CDR3 sequence (DNA): TGTGCCAGCAGCTTAACCTACCTCATAAAGACAGGGCTGGGCTACACCTTC.

The rearrangement links TRBV5-1 to TRBJ2-1, with TRBD2 identical over 8 bases. Per the germline V gene, CDR1 is SGHRS and CDR2 is YFSETQ. The CDR3 consists of 15 residues. V shed 2 bases, J shed 0 bases, and the junction held 1 base outside the gene matches. In nucleotides, the CDR3 is TGCGCCAGCAGCTTCAGCGGGAGCTCCTACAATGAGCAGTTCTTC. Residues: CASSFSGSSYNEQFF. Supplemented by reference TRBV5-1 and TRBJ2-1, the full variable domain reads KAGVTQTPRYLIKTRGQQVTLSCSPISGHRSVSWYQQTPGQGLQFLFEYFSETQRNKGNFPGRFSGRQFSNSRSEMNVSTLELGDSALYLCASSFSGSSYNEQFFGPGTRLTVL.

This rearrangement joins TRBV6-5 to TRBJ2-7; TRBD1 aligns across 7 bases. Germline-derived CDR1 and CDR2 are MNHEY and SVGAGI. Trimming at V came to 4 bases and at J to 7 bases, leaving 10 bases not matched to a gene. The CDR3 has 14 residues. DNA of the CDR3: TGTGCCAGCAGTTTTACAGGGGACCCAGGGGAGCAGTACTTC. Protein: CASSFTGDPGEQYF.

The chain is built from TRBV9 and TRBJ2-3; a possible D gene is TRBD2 (6 bases). V lost 1 base and J 2 bases, leaving 11 bases between the germline ends. Per the germline V gene, CDR1 is SGDLS and CDR2 is YYNGEE. There are 15 residues in the CDR3. CDR3: CASSVLDYLTDTQYF. The DNA of the CDR3 is TGTGCCAGCAGCGTACTGGACTACCTCACAGATACGCAGTATTTT.

In its sample, this clone was seen a few times. CDR3 DNA: TGTGCCAGCAGCCAAGGGCTAGCGGGAGGCTGGCGACGGGAGCAGTACTTC. It is translated as CASSQGLAGGWRREQYF. The gene calls are TRBV14 and TRBJ2-7; 11 bases are shared with TRBD2. There are 17 residues in the CDR3. Germline CDR1 reads SGHDN; CDR2 reads FVKESK. After removal of 1 base from V and 7 bases from J, the junction contained 12 bases not matched to a gene.

The rearrangement uses TRBV29-1 and TRBJ2-7; the D is unclear. The CDR3 runs to 10 residues. The V gene lost 7 bases and the J gene lost 5 bases, with 9 bases spanning the gap. Germline CDR1 and CDR2: SQVTM and ANQGSEA. CDR3 protein: CSALQNEQYF. The CDR3 DNA reads TGCAGCGCACTACAAAACGAGCAGTACTTC.

The chain combines TRBV10-2 with TRBJ1-5, with D maybe TRBD1 (6 bases). There are 13 residues in the CDR3. Trimming removed 7 bases at V and 2 bases at J, with 9 bases between. The germline V gene encodes CDR1 WSHSY and CDR2 SAAADI. The CDR3 DNA reads as TGCGCCAGCACACAGGGTGGCAATCAGCCCCAGCATTTT. Residues: CASTQGGNQPQHF.

This chain joins TRBV7-2 and TRBJ2-5, with TRBD2 matching over 8 bases. The ends lost 2 bases at V and 5 bases at J; junction bases unmatched: 7. CDR3 length equals 15 residues. In germline, CDR1 is SGHTA, CDR2 FQGNSA. CDR3 DNA: TGTGCCAGCAGCTTACGGGGGGGGGCCCAGGAGACCCAGTACTTC. Protein product: CASSLRGGAQETQYF.

V gene TRBV5-1 combines with J gene TRBJ1-1, with D hard to call. With 3 bases removed from V and 3 bases from J, the gap between germline ends came to 15 bases. CDR3 length equals 15 residues. CDR1 is SGHRS and CDR2 is YFSETQ in the germline V gene. CDR3 nucleotide sequence: TGCGCCAGCAGCTACTCGTTGGAGGCGGACACTGAAGCTTTCTTT. Its protein product is CASSYSLEADTEAFF.

V gene TRBV12-3 or TRBV12-4 combines with J gene TRBJ1-2; D ambiguous. V shed 1 base and J shed 8 bases, with 5 bases lying between them. The CDR3 is made up of 11 amino acids. CDR3 residues: CASSLGQGYTF. The CDR3 bases are TGTGCCAGCAGTTTAGGGCAGGGCTACACCTTC.

This clone was seen just once. DNA for the CDR3: TGTGCCACCAAACAGGGAAGTAATTCACCCCTCCACTTT. Protein product: CATKQGSNSPLHF. The rearrangement joins TRBV6-5 to TRBJ1-6, with a tentative D call TRBD1 (6 bases). Trimming took 10 bases from V and 6 from J, leaving 13 bases between them. This CDR3 is built from 13 residues. Germline V gives CDR1 MNHEY, CDR2 SVGAGI.

This chain connects TRBV6-1 to TRBJ2-3; 11 bases fit TRBD2. The CDR3 is made up of 16 amino acids. CDR1 and CDR2 (germline): MNHNS, SASEGT. The V and J ends lost 2 bases and 2 bases, in that order; junction bases with no gene match: 3. The DNA for the CDR3 is TGTGCCAGCAGTGAAACACTAGCGGGGGACACAGATACGCAGTATTTT. This encodes CASSETLAGDTDTQYF.

The rearrangement uses TRBV19 and TRBJ1-6; 8 bases are shared with TRBD1. Unmatched junction bases numbered 3, after V lost 5 bases and J lost 0 bases. The CDR3 is 16 amino acids. The germline CDR1 and CDR2 sequences are LNHDA and SQIVND (reference sequence). In DNA form, the CDR3 reads TGTGCCAGTAGTCTAACAGGGGGCTCCTATAATTCACCCCTCCACTTT. It is translated as CASSLTGGSYNSPLHF.